The 3 T cell receptor beta chains below come from one sample, sequenced in a study of blood T cells in healthy people across ages. The use of a sample-barcoded 5' primer and a J-beta primer mix characterized a second PCR of about 7 to 12 cycles. MiXCR, applied by TCRdb to the 5' RACE reads, yields one record per CDR3 protein. The sample has nearly 1 million distinct CDR3 sequences, roughly 51% seen once; the top ten hold about a fifth. Material for sequencing was blood. These receptors were taken from a woman aged 55 to 70 in good health.

The chain joins TRBV5-5 to TRBJ2-3; possibly TRBD2 for D (5 bases). V gave up 2 bases and J gave up 4 bases, with 14 bases separating them. CDR3 length: 15 amino acids. Germline loops: CDR1 SGHKS, CDR2 YYEKEE (reference sequence). CDR3: CASSFRLAVADTQYF. CDR3 coding DNA: TGTGCCAGCAGCTTCCGGCTAGCAGTGGCAGATACGCAGTATTTT.

The genes are TRBV4-2 and TRBJ2-5; D perhaps matches TRBD2 (6 bases). The CDR3 totals 15 residues. V shed 1 base and J shed 11 bases, with 20 bases lying between them. Germline V gives CDR1 LGHNA, CDR2 YNFKEQ. CDR3 region: CASSQVLGSGKEQYF. The CDR3 bases are TGTGCCAGCAGCCAAGTCCTCGGGAGCGGTAAAGAGCAGTACTTC.

The CDR3 DNA sequence: TGTGCCAGCAGTGACCGGCGGGACAGGGTTACAGGGGAGCTGTTTTTT. Its translation: CASSDRRDRVTGELFF. The chain recombines TRBV25-1 with TRBJ2-2; 9 bases match TRBD1. This CDR3 is 16 amino acids long. The germline V gene has CDR1 MGHDK and CDR2 SYGVNS. The V and J ends lost 3 bases and 8 bases, in that order; junction bases with no gene match: 10.